This paragraph covers one T cell receptor beta chain sequence. With 3 bases clipped from V and 7 bases from J, the junction kept 3 bases outside the gene matches. The CDR3 sequence is 12 residues long. The germline V gene has CDR1 SGHTA and CDR2 FQGNSA. The record originates from a study of long-term antiretroviral therapy in people with HIV. A minimum of one pre-ART and two post-ART PBMC samples existed for each donor. Assay version v3.0 of immunoSEQ was used, and it was run at survey level. Only in-frame clones appear in the TCRdb table, and some are missing; sequencing was by immunoSEQ multiplex PCR. The sample includes 7,000 or so clones, approximately 85% seen only once; the top ten take approximately 3%.

V and J are TRBV7-2 and TRBJ2-7; TRBD2 aligns across 7 bases. The sequenced sample was unsorted PBMCs, obtained 3.7 years after starting antiretroviral therapy. The TCR originated in a woman in her 50s with HIV. The CDR3 DNA reads as TGTGCCAGCAGCTTGACAGCGGGGGAGCAGTACTTC. It translates to CASSLTAGEQYF.